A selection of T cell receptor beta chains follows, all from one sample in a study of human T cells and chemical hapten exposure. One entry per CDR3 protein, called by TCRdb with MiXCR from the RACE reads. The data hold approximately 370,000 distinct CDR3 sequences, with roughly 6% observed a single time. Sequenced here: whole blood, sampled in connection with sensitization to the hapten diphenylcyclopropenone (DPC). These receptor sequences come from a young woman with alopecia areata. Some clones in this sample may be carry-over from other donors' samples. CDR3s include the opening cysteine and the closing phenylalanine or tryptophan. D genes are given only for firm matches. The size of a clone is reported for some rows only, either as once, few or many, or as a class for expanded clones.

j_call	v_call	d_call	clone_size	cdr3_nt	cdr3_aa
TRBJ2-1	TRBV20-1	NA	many	TGCAGTGCTAGACTGTTGTTAGCGGACTTGTACAATGAGCAGTTCTTC	CSARLLLADLYNEQFF
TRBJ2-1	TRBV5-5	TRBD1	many	TGTGCCAGCAGGATACAGGGGGCGATAGGAAATGAGCAGTTCTTC	CASRIQGAIGNEQFF
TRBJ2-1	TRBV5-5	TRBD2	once	TGTGCCAGCAGCTTTGGTACTAGCGGGCACAATGAGCAGTTCTTC	CASSFGTSGHNEQFF
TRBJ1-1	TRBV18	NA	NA	TGTGCCAGCTCACCACCGGTGACACCAACCTCTGAAGCTTTCTTT	CASSPPVTPTSEAFF
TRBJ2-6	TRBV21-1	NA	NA	TGTGCCAGCAGGACAGGGGCTGGGGCCAACGTCCTGACTTTC	CASRTGAGANVLTF
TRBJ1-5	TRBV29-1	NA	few	TGCAGCGTTGGACAGAGGGGTCAGCCCCAGCATTTT	CSVGQRGQPQHF
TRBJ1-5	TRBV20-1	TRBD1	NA	TGCAGTCCGGGACAGACTAATCAGCCCCAGCATTTT	CSPGQTNQPQHF
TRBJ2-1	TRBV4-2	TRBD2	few	TGTGCCAGCAGCCTTGGGACTAGCGGGGGGAGGAACAATGAGCAGTTCTTC	CASSLGTSGGRNNEQFF
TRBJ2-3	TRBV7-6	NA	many	TGTGCCAGCAGCTTAGATGAGACTACAGATACGCAGTATTTT	CASSLDETTDTQYF
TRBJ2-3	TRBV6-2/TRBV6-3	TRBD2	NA	TGTGCCAGCAGTTATCGGCGGACTAGCTCAGATACGCAGTATTTT	CASSYRRTSSDTQYF
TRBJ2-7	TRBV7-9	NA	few	TGTGCCAGCAGCTTAGTGAAAGGTAGTATTGGCTACGAGCAGTACTTC	CASSLVKGSIGYEQYF
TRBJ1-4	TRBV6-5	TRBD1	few	TGTGCCAGCGGACAGGGCCGGCTTAATGAAAAACTGTTTTTT	CASGQGRLNEKLFF
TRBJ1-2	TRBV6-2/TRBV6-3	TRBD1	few	TGTGCCACCTCGGGACAGCTCTATGGCTACACCTTC	CATSGQLYGYTF
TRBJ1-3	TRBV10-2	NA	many	TGCGCCAGCAAAGTTGCTGGAAACACCATATATTTT	CASKVAGNTIYF
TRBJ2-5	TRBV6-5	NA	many	TGTGCCAGCAGTCCCTCGCAGGCTATTGGGACCCAGTACTTC	CASSPSQAIGTQYF
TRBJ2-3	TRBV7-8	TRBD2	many	TGTGCCAGCAGCTTAAAAATGACTAGCGGGCGGCATAGGGATACGCAGTATTTT	CASSLKMTSGRHRDTQYF
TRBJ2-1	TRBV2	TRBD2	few	TGTGCCACCCAACGGTGGCAAGATGGCGGGGGGAGTTTTAATGAGCAGTTCTTC	CATQRWQDGGGSFNEQFF
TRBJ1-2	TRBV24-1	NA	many	TGTGCCACAACGGACGGCCTCTATGGCTACACCTTC	CATTDGLYGYTF
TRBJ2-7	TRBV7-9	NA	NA	TGTGCCAGCGTCCTTTCGGACAAGCAGTACTTC	CASVLSDKQYF